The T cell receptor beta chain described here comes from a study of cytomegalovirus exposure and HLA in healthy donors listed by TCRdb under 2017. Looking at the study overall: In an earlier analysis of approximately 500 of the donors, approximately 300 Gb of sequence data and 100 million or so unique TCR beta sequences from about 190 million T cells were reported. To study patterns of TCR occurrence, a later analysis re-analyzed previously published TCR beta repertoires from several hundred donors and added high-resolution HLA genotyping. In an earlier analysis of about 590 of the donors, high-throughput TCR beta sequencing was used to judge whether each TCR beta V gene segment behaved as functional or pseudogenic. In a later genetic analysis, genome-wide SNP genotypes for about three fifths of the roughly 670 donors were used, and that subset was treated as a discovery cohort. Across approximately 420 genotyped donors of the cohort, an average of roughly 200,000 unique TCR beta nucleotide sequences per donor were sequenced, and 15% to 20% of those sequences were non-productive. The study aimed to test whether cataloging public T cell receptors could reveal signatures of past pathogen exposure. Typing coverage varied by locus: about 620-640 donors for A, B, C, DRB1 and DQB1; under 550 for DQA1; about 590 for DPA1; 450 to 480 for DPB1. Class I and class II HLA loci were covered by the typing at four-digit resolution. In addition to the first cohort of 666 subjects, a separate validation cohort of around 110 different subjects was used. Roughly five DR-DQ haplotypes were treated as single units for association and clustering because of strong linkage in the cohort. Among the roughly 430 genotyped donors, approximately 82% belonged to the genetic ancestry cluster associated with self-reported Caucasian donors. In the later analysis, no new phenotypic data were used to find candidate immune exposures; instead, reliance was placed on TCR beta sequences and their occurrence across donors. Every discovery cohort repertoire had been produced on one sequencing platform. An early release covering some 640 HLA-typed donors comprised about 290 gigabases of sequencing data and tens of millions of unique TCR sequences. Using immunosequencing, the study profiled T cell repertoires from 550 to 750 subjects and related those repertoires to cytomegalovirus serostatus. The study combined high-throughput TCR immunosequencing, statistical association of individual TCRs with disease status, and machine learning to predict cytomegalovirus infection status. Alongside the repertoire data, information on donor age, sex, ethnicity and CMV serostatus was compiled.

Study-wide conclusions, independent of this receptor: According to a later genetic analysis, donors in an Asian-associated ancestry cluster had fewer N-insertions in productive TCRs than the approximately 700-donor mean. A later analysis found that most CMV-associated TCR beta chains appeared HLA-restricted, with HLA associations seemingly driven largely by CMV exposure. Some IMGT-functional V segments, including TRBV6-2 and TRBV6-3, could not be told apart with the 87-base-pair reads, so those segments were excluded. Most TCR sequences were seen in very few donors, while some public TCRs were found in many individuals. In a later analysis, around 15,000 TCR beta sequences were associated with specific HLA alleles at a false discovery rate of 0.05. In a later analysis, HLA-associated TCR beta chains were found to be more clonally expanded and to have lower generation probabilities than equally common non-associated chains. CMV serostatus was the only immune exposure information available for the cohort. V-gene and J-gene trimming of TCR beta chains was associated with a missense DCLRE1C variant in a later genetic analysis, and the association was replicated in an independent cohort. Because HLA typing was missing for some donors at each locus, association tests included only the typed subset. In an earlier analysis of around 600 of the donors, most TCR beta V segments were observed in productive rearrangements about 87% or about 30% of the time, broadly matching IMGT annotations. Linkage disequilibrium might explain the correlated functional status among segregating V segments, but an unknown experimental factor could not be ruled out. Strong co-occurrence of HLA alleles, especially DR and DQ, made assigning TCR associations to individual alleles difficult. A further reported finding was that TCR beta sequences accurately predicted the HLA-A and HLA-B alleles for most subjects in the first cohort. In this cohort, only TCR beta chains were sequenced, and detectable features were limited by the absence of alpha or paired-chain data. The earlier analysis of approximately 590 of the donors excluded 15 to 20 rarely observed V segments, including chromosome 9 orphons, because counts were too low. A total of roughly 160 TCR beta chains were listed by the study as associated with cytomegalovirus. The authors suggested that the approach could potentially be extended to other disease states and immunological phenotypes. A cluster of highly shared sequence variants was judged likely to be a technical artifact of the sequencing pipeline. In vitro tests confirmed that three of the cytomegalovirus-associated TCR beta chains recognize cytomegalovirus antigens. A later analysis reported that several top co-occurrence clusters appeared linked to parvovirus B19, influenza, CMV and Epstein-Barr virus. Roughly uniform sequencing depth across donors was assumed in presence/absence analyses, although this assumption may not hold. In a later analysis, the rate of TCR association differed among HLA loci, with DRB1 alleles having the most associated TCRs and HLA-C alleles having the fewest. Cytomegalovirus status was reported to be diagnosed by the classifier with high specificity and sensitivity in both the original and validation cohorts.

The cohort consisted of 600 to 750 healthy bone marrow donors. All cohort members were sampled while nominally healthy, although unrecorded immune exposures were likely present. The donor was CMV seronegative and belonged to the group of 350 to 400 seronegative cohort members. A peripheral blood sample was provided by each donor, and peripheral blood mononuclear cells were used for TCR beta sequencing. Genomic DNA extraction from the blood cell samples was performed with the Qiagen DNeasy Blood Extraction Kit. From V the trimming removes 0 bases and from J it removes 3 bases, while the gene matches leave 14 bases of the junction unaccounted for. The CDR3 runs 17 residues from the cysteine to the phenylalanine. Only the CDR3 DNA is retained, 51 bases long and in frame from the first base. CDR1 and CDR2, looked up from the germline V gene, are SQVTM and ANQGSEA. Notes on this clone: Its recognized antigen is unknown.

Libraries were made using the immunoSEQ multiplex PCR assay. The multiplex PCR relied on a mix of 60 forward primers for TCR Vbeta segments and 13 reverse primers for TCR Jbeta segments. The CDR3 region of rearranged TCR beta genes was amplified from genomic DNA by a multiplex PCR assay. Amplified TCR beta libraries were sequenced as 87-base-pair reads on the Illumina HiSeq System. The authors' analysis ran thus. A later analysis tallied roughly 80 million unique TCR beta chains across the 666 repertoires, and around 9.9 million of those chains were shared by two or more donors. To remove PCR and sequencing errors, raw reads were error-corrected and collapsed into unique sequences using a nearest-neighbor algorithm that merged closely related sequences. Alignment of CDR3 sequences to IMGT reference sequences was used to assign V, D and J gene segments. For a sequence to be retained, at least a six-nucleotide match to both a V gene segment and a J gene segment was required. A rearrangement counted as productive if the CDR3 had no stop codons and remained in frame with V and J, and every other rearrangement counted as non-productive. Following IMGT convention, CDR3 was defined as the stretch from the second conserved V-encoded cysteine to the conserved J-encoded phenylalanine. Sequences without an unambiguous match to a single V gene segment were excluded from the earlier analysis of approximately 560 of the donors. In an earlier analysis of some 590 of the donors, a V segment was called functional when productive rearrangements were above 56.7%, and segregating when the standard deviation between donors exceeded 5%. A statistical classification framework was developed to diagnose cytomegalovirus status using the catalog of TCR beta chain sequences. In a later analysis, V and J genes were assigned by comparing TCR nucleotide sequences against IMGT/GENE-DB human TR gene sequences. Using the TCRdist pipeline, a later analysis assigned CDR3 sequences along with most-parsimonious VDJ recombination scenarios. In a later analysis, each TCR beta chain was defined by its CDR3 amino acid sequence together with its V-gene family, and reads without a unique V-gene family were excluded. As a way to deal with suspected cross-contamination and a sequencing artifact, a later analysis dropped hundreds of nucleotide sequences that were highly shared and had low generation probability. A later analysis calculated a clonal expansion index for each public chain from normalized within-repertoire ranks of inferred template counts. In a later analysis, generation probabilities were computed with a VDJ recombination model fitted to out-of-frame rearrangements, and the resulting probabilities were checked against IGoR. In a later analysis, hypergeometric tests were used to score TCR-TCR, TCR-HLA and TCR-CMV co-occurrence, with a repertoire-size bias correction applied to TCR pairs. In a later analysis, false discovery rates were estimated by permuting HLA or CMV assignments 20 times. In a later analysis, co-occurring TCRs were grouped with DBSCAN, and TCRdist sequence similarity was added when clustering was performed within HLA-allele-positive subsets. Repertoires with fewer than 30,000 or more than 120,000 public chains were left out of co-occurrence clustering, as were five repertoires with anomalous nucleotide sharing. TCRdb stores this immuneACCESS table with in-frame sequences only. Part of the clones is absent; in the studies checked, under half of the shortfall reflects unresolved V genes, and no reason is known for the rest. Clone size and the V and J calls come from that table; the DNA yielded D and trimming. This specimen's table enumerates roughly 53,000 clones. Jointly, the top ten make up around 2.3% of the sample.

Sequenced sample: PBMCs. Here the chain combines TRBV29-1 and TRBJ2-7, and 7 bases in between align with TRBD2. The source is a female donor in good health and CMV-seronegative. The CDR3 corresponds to CSVEDEESGGGYYEQYF. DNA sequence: TGCAGCGTTGAAGATGAAGAGTCGGGAGGAGGGTACTACGAGCAGTACTTC.